Below are 18 T cell receptor beta chains sequenced from a single sample in a study of cytotoxic CD8 clonotypes in ibrutinib-treated CLL. Here immunoSEQ multiplex PCR was the method, and the copy in TCRdb shows in-frame clones only, minus some. The table includes roughly 250,000 clones, roughly 70% detected once. The sequences come from PBMCs, collected after 24 months of ibrutinib treatment. The receptors were gathered from a human donor with chronic lymphocytic leukemia.

V and J are TRBV7-3 and TRBJ2-2; D not resolved. The CDR3 is 16 amino acids. The V gene's germline CDR1 is SGHTA and CDR2 FQGTGA. V was clipped by 2 bases and J by 0 bases, with 10 bases between them. CDR3 residues: CASSLDGQANTGELFF. DNA for the CDR3: TGTGCCAGCAGCTTAGATGGGCAGGCGAACACCGGGGAGCTGTTTTTT.

The chain combines TRBV28 with TRBJ1-2; D remains unclear. This CDR3 has 16 residues. Trimming left V 2 bases short and J 6 bases short, with 19 bases between. Germline V gene lookup returns CDR1 MDHEN and CDR2 SYDVKM. The CDR3, as DNA: TGTGCCAGCAGTTTAGACCCTTCCCGGCGGCCTCATGGCTACACCTTC. Amino acid sequence: CASSLDPSRRPHGYTF.

The chain links TRBV4-1 to TRBJ2-7; D unclear. The ends were cut back, 0 bases at V and 0 bases at J, with 12 bases in the middle. This CDR3 has 16 residues. Germline-derived CDR1 and CDR2 are MGHRA and YSYEKL. The CDR3 DNA sequence: TGCGCCAGCAGCCAAGATTCTAGGGAAAACTCCTACGAGCAGTACTTC. The encoded protein is CASSQDSRENSYEQYF.

The chain has TRBV28 and TRBJ2-7, with D possibly TRBD2 on 6 matching bases. Trimming left V 6 bases short and J 5 bases short, with 20 bases between. This CDR3 is built from 15 residues. Germline V CDR1 and CDR2: MDHEN, SYDVKM. The CDR3 here is CASRWTGTLDDEQYF. The CDR3 coding sequence is TGTGCCAGCAGGTGGACCGGGACTCTGGACGACGAGCAGTACTTC.

The chain recombines TRBV9 with TRBJ1-1; D call uncertain. Per the germline V gene, CDR1 is SGDLS and CDR2 is YYNGEE. CDR3 size: 14 residues. Trimming took 0 bases from V and 8 from J, leaving 14 bases between them. The DNA of the CDR3 is TGTGCCAGCAGCGTAGAGCCCCTTGGGCCCGAAGCTTTCTTT. Amino acid sequence: CASSVEPLGPEAFF.

This chain joins TRBV4-1 and TRBJ1-1; D uncertain. The germline CDR1 and CDR2 sequences are MGHRA and YSYEKL. This CDR3 has 15 residues. Trimming took off 2 bases at V and 4 bases at J, with 14 bases between the two ends. CDR3 nucleotides: TGCGCCAGCAGCCAATACCCGGACGGGAGCACTGAAGCTTTCTTT. It specifies CASSQYPDGSTEAFF.

This chain links TRBV6-1 with TRBJ2-6; D gene uncertain. The V and J ends lost 11 bases and 4 bases respectively, with 15 bases between them. Germline lookup yields CDR1 MNHNS and CDR2 SASEGT. The CDR3 runs 14 residues. The CDR3 here is CAGLTLLGANVLTF. The CDR3, as DNA: TGTGCCGGCTTAACCTTGCTCGGGGCCAACGTCCTGACTTTC.

This chain joins TRBV5-5 and TRBJ1-5, with D unresolved. Germline V gene lookup returns CDR1 SGHKS and CDR2 YYEKEE (reference sequence). Deletions cut 4 bases from V and 3 bases from J, with 14 bases between. The CDR3 sequence is 15 residues long. CDR3 loop: CASSPDSGNNQPQHF. Written as DNA, the CDR3 is TGTGCCAGCAGCCCCGACTCCGGGAACAATCAGCCCCAGCATTTT.

This chain links TRBV29-1 with TRBJ2-2, with D possibly TRBD1 on 5 matching bases. CDR1 is SQVTM and CDR2 is ANQGSEA in the germline V gene. The CDR3 spans 15 residues. Trimming stripped 3 bases from V and 0 bases from J, with 11 bases between. The CDR3 here is CSVDWQGSNTGELFF. In nucleotides, the CDR3 is TGCAGCGTTGATTGGCAGGGTTCGAACACCGGGGAGCTGTTTTTT.

This clone has more than one count but fewer than ten. The V gene is TRBV6-1, the J gene TRBJ1-2; 7 positions agree with TRBD1. Germline V gives CDR1 MNHNS, CDR2 SASEGT. V was pared by 3 bases and J by 4 bases, with 2 bases of the junction left unmatched. The CDR3 consists of 13 residues. The CDR3 bases are TGTGCCAGCAGTGAGACAGGGTCCTATGGCTACACCTTC. This codes for CASSETGSYGYTF.

The rearrangement joins TRBV7-9 to TRBJ1-4; possible D gene TRBD1, 5 bases. The CDR3 is 14 amino acids. The ends were cut back, 4 bases at V and 1 base at J, with 7 bases in the middle. Germline CDR1 and CDR2: SEHNR and FQNEAQ (reference sequence). As DNA, the CDR3 is TGTGCCAGCAGCTGGGACGGAACTAATGAAAAACTGTTTTTT. Translated, it gives CASSWDGTNEKLFF.

J is TRBJ2-7 and V is TRBV10-3; D uncertain. CDR3 length: 11 amino acids. V was clipped by 10 bases and J by 0 bases, with 7 bases between them. CDR1 and CDR2 (germline): ENHRY, SYGVKD. The CDR3 protein is CATRNSYEQYF. For the CDR3, the DNA is TGTGCCACTCGGAACTCCTACGAGCAGTACTTC.

In its sample, this clone was seen once. This chain connects TRBV25-1 to TRBJ1-5, with D maybe TRBD1 (5 bases). Germline V CDR1 and CDR2: MGHDK, SYGVNS. The CDR3 is 14 amino acids. Trimming removed 2 bases from V and 6 bases from J, with 11 bases in between. The CDR3 is CASSEEGFGQPQHF. CDR3 nucleotides: TGTGCCAGCAGTGAAGAGGGGTTCGGTCAGCCCCAGCATTTT.

This sequence joins TRBV29-1 and TRBJ2-3; possibly TRBD1 for D (6 bases). CDR1 is SQVTM and CDR2 is ANQGSEA in the germline V gene. Deletions cut 0 bases from V and 1 base from J, with 14 bases between. The CDR3 runs to 16 residues. CDR3 protein: CSVEDPRRGGTDTQYF. DNA of the CDR3: TGCAGCGTTGAAGATCCCCGCAGGGGAGGCACAGATACGCAGTATTTT.

The J gene is TRBJ2-6, the V gene TRBV6-6, with 8 positions matching TRBD1. CDR1 is MNHNY and CDR2 is SVGAGI in the germline V gene (reference sequence). This CDR3 region has 15 residues. The CDR3 spells CASAEDRAGANVLTF. Here the CDR3 DNA reads TGTGCTTCAGCAGAGGACAGGGCCGGGGCCAACGTCCTGACTTTC.

In its sample, this clone was seen a few times. The chain recombines TRBV27 with TRBJ2-7; TRBD1 matches at 11 bases. CDR3 length: 14 amino acids. Germline-derived CDR1 and CDR2 are MNHEY and SMNVEV (reference sequence). V lost 2 bases to trimming and J lost 5 bases; unmatched junction nucleotides: 2. The CDR3 loop reads CASSLKGQGDEQYF. The CDR3 coding sequence is TGTGCCAGCAGTTTAAAGGGACAGGGGGACGAGCAGTACTTC.

This clone was found a few times. The chain has TRBV28 and TRBJ1-2; D is unclear. The CDR3 consists of 11 residues. Germline assignment: CDR1 MDHEN and CDR2 SYDVKM. Trimming took 7 bases from V and 4 from J, leaving 7 bases between them. CDR3 loop: CASTQLYGYTF. The CDR3 nucleotides are TGTGCCAGCACTCAACTCTATGGCTACACCTTC.

The chain links TRBV5-4 to TRBJ2-2; unclear D gene. The CDR3 loop spans 13 amino acids. Per germline, CDR1 SGHNT and CDR2 YYREEE (reference sequence). The V end lost 3 bases, the J end lost 2 bases, and 5 bases lay between the germline ends. CDR3 region: CASSSSNTGELFF. The CDR3 DNA reads as TGTGCCAGCAGCTCGTCAAACACCGGGGAGCTGTTTTTT. Supplemented by reference TRBV5-4 and TRBJ2-2, the full variable domain reads ETGVTQSPTHLIKTRGQQVTLRCSSQSGHNTVSWYQQALGQGPQFIFQYYREEENGRGNFPPRFSGLQFPNYSSELNVNALELDDSALYLCASSSSNTGELFFGEGSRLTVL.